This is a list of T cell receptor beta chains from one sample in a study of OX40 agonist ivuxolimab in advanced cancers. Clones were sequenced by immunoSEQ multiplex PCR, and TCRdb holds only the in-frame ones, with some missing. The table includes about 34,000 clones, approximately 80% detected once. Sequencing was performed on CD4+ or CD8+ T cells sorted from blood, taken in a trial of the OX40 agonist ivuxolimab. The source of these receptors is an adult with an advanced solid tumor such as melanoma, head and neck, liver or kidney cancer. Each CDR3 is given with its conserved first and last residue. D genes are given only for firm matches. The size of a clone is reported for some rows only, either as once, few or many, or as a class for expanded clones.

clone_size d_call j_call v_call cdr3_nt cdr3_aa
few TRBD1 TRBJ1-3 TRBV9 TGTGCCAGCAGCGTAGGAGGGACAGGACCGAGCTCTGGAAACACCATATATTTT CASSVGGTGPSSGNTIYF
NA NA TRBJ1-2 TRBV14 TGTGCCAGCAGCCAACGCGGAGCTGGGAAGGTGGTCTATGGCTACACCTTC CASSQRGAGKVVYGYTF
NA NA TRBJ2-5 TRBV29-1 TGCAGCGTTGAGAACTTCCAAGAGACCCAGTACTTC CSVENFQETQYF
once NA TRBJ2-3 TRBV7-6 TGTGCCAGCAGCTTGGGGGCCGACACAGATACGCAGTATTTT CASSLGADTDTQYF
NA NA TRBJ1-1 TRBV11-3 TGTGCCAGCAGCTTGAAATTCCGTCCTCGCTTAGATATGAACACTGAAGCTTTCTTT CASSLKFRPRLDMNTEAFF
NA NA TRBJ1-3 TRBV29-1 TGCAGCGTTACCGGGCCTGGAAACACCATATATTTT CSVTGPGNTIYF
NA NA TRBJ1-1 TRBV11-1 TGTGCCAGCAGCTTAAATCCTAGAAAGGGGATGAACACTGAAGCTTTCTTT CASSLNPRKGMNTEAFF
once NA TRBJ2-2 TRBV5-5 TGTGCCAGCTCAGGCCGGGACACTTCGAACACCGGGGAGCTGTTTTTT CASSGRDTSNTGELFF
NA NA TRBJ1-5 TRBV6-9 TGTGCCAGCAGTACCACCGGGTCATTGGATCAGCCCCAGCATTTT CASSTTGSLDQPQHF
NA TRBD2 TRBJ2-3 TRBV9 TGTGCCAGCAGCCCTAGCGGGGGAGGGTCAGATACGCAGTATTTT CASSPSGGGSDTQYF
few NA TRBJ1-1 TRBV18 TGTGCCAGCTCACAAAATCAGATCAGGGGGAACACTGAAGCTTTCTTT CASSQNQIRGNTEAFF
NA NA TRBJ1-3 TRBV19 TGTGCCAGTAGTTCGGGCAGGGAGAGAACTGGAAACACCATATATTTT CASSSGRERTGNTIYF
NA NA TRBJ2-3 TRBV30 TGTGCCTGCCCTGCCTCGGGTACGCAGTATTTT CACPASGTQYF
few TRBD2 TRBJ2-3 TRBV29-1 TGCAGCGTTGAGGCTAGCGGAAGCACAGATACGCAGTATTTT CSVEASGSTDTQYF
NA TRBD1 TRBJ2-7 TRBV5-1 TGCGCCAGCAGCTTGGGGGACAGGGGCCCTATCCTGGAAGGCTACGAGCAGTACTTC CASSLGDRGPILEGYEQYF
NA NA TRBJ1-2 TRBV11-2 TGTGCCAGCGGGAGGGCATTCCCTAACTATGGCTACACCTTC CASGRAFPNYGYTF
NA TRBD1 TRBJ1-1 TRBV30 TGTGCCTGGAGATTTACAGGGGCCGGAGCTGAAGCTTTCTTT CAWRFTGAGAEAFF
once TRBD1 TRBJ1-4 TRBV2 TGTGCCAGCAGCTTCCGACAGGGGGCGGTTTTAGCTAATGAAAAACTGTTTTTT CASSFRQGAVLANEKLFF
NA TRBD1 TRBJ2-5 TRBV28 TGTGCCAGCACCGAGGACAGGGGAGGTCGGACCCAGTACTTC CASTEDRGGRTQYF
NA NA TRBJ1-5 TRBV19 TGTGCCAGTAGGGGAAGCGGGAGCAATCAGCCCCAGCATTTT CASRGSGSNQPQHF
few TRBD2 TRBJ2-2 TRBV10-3 TGTGCCATCAGCCCGGGGACTAGCGGGAACACCGGGGAGCTGTTTTTT CAISPGTSGNTGELFF
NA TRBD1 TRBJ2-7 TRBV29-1 TGCAGCGCCCTAGGCGGACAGGGAGGTTCCTACGAGCAGTACTTC CSALGGQGGSYEQYF
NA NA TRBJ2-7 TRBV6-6 TGTGCCAGCAGTTGGGGCTACGAGCAGTACTTC CASSWGYEQYF
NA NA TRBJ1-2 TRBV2 TGTGCCAGCAGTGATTCCGCGCTCTATGGCTACACCTTC CASSDSALYGYTF
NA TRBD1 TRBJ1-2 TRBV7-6 TGTGCCAGCAGCTCCTCCGGGACAGGGGGCGAAAGGGAGTTGGGCTACACCTTC CASSSSGTGGERELGYTF
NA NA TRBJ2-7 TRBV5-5 TGTGCCAGCAGCTTGCAGTTCACCTCATACGAGCAGTACTTC CASSLQFTSYEQYF
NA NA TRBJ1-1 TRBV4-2 TGTGCCAGCAGCCAAGATCGAGGGTTCGAAACATCCATGAACACTGAAGCTTTCTTT CASSQDRGFETSMNTEAFF
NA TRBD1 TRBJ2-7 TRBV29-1 TGCAGCGTCGTCCACAGGGGTTCGGGAGAGCAGTACTTC CSVVHRGSGEQYF
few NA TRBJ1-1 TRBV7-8 TGTGCCAGCAGCTTAGGGGCAGCAAACACTGAAGCTTTCTTT CASSLGAANTEAFF
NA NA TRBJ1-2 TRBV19 TGTGCCCTCTGGACCCCCCATGGCTACACCTTC CALWTPHGYTF
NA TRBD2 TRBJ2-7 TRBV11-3 TGTGCCAGCAGCTTGGGCAGCGGGGCGTACGAGCAGTACTTC CASSLGSGAYEQYF
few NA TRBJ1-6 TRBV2 TGTGCCAGCAGTGAAACATGGAATTCACCCCTCCACTTT CASSETWNSPLHF